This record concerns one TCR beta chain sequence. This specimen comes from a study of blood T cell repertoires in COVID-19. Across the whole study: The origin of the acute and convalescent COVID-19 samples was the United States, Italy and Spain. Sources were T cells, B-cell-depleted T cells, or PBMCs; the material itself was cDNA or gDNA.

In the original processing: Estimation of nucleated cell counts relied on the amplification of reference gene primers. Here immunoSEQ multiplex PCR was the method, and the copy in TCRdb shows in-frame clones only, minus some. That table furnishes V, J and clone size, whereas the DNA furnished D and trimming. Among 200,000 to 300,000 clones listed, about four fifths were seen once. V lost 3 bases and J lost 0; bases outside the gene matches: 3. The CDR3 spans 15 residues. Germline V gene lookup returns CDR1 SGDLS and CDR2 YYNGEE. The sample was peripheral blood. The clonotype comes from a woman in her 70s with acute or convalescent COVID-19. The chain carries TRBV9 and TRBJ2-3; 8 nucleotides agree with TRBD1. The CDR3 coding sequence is TGTGCCAGCAGCGCACAGGGGGGTAGCACAGATACGCAGTATTTT. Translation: CASSAQGGSTDTQYF.